The clone carrying this T cell receptor beta chain was detected ten times or more. Its antigen is still unknown. The sample originates from a study of Graves' ophthalmopathy and Graves' hyperthyroidism. Study findings and constraints: At roughly 67% sensitivity and 72.22% specificity, the model predicted progression of the ophthalmopathy. In separating ophthalmopathy from stable hyperthyroidism, a 13-signature model achieved 85% to 90% sensitivity and 81.08% specificity.

RNA transcripts were the source from which TCR beta CDR3 regions were amplified. First-round RT-PCR relied on HTBI primers, and a second-round multiplex PCR came next. A single record per CDR3 protein comes from TCRdb applying MiXCR to the multiplex PCR reads. The sample holds more than 300,000 distinct CDR3 sequences, less than 20% seen once. This CDR3 is built from 14 residues. Per germline, CDR1 LNHDA and CDR2 SQIVND (reference sequence). The ends lost 7 bases at V and 10 bases at J; junction bases unmatched: 9. If no ophthalmopathy appeared within 18 months of follow-up, hyperthyroidism was termed stable. The PBMC fraction was derived from about 9.5 ml of fresh peripheral blood.

Sequences were obtained from peripheral blood. This rearrangement joins TRBV19 to TRBJ2-2; 10 nucleotides agree with TRBD2. The source is a woman between 18 and 29 years old with stable Graves' hyperthyroidism. The CDR3 coding sequence is TGTGCCAGTAAGCCTAGCGGGGGCGCGCAGGAGCTGTTTTTT. Translation gives CASKPSGGAQELFF.